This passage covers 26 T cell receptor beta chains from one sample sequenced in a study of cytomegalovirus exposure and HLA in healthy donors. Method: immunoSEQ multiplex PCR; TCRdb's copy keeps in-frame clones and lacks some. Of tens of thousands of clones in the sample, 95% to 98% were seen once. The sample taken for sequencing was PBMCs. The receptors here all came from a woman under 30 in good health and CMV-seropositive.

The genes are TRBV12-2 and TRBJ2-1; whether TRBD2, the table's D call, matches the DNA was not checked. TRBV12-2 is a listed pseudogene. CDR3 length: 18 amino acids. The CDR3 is CASRGGLAGGSSYNEQFF. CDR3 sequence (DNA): TGTGCAAGTCGAGGAGGGCTAGCGGGAGGGAGCTCCTACAATGAGCAGTTCTTC.

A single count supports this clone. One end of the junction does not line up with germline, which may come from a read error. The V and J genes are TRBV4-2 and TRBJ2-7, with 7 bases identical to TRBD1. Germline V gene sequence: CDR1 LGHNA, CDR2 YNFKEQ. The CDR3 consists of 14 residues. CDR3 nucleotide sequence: TGTGCCAGCAGCCAAGAAGGGAAGGGGGACAGCGTCCTCTTC. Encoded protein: CASSQEGKGDSVLF.

CDR3 amino acids: CAWSVIGAGYGYTF. The DNA for the CDR3 is TGTGCCTGGAGTGTAATTGGGGCAGGCTATGGCTACACCTTC. The chain couples TRBV30 to TRBJ1-2; a weak D match, TRBD1 (5 bases). This CDR3 is built from 14 residues. V was cut by 0 bases and J by 4 bases, with 12 bases left in between. The V gene's germline CDR1 is GTSNPN and CDR2 SVGIG (reference sequence).

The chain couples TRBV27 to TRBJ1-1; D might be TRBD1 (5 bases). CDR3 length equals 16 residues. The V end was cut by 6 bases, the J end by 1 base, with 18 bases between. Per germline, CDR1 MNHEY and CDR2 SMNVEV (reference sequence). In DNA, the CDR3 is TGTGCCAGCAGCCCGAGGTCGGGGGTCGCGAACACTGAAGCTTTCTTT. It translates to CASSPRSGVANTEAFF.

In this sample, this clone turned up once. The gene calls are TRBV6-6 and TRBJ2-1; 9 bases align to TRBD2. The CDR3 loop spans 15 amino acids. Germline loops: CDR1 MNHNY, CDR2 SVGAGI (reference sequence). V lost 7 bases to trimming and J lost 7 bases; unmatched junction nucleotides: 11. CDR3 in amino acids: CASIISGSTSNEQFF. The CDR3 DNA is TGTGCCAGCATAATTAGCGGGAGTACTTCTAATGAGCAGTTCTTC.

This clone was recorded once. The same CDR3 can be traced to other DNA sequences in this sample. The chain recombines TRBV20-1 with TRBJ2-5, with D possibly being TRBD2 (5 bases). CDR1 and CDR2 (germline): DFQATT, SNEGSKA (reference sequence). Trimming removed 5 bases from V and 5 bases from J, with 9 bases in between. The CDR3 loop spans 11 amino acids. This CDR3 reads CSAGLQETQYF. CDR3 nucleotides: TGCAGTGCTGGACTGCAGGAGACCCAGTACTTC.

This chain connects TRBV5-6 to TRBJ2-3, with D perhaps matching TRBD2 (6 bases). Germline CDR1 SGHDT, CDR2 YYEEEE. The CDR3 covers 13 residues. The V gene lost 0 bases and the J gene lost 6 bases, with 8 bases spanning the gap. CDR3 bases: TGTGCCAGCAGCTTGGCTGGAGGGGATACGCAGTATTTT. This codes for CASSLAGGDTQYF.

The CDR3 spells CASTWTGTYEQYF. The CDR3, as DNA: TGTGCCAGCACCTGGACAGGGACCTACGAGCAGTACTTC. The chain recombines TRBV2 with TRBJ2-7; TRBD1 matches 8 bases. This CDR3 is 13 amino acids long. The germline V gene has CDR1 SNHLY and CDR2 FYNNEI. After removal of 7 bases from V and 2 bases from J, the junction contained 4 bases not matched to a gene. Combining the CDR3 with reference TRBV2 and TRBJ2-7 gives the whole variable domain EPEVTQTPSHQVTQMGQEVILRCVPISNHLYFYWYRQILGQKVEFLVSFYNNEISEKSEIFDDQFSVERPDGSNFTLKIRSTKLEDSAMYFCASTWTGTYEQYFGPGTRLTVT.

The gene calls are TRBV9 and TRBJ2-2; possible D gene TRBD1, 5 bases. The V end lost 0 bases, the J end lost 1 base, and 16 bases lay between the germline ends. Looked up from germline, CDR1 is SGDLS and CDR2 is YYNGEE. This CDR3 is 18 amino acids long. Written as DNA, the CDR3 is TGTGCCAGCAGCGTAGCTCCCGCCATGACAGTGAACACCGGGGAGCTGTTTTTT. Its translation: CASSVAPAMTVNTGELFF.

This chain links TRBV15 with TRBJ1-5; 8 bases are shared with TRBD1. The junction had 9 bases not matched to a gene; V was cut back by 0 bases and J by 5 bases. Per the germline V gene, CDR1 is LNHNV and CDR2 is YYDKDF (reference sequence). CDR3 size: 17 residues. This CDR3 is CATSRDRAGGGHQPQHF. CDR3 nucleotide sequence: TGTGCCACCAGCAGAGATCGGGCAGGGGGCGGTCATCAGCCCCAGCATTTT.

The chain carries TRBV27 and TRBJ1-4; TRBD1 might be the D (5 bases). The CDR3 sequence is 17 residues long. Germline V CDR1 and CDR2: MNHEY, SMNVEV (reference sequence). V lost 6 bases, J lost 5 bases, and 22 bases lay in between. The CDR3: CASSSLTLRGINEKLFF. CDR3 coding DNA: TGTGCCAGCAGCTCACTCACCCTCCGGGGGATCAATGAAAAACTGTTTTTT. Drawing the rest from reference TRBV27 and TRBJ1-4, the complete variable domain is EAQVTQNPRYLITVTGKKLTVTCSQNMNHEYMSWYRQDPGLGLRQIYYSMNVEVTDKGDVPEGYKVSRKEKRNFPLILESPSPNQTSLYFCASSSLTLRGINEKLFFGSGTQLSVL.

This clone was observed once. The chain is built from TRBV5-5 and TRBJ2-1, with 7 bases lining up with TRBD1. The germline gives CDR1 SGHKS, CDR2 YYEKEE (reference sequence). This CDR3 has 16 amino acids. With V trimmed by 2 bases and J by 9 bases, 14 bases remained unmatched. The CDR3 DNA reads TGTGCCAGCAGCTTTGCCGCCGACAGGGAACTTAGTGAGCAGTTCTTC. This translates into CASSFAADRELSEQFF.

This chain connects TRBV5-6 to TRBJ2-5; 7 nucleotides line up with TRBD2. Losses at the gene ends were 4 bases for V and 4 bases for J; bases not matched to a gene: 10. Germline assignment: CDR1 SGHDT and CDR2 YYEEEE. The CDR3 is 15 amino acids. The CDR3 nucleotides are TGTGCCAGCAGCCCCCAGGTGGGAGGGGCAGAGACCCAGTACTTC. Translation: CASSPQVGGAETQYF.

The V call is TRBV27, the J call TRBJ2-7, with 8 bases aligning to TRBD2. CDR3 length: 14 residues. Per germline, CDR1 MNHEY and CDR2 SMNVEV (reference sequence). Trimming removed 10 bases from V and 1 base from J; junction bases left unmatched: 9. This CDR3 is CATSGLEGSYEQYF. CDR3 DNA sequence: TGTGCCACCTCGGGACTAGAGGGTTCCTACGAGCAGTACTTC.

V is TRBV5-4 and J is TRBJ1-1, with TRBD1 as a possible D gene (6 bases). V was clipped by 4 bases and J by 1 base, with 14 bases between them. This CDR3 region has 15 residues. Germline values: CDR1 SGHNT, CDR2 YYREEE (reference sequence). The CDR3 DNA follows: TGTGCCAGCAGCCCCGACAGGTTTGGGAACACTGAAGCTTTCTTT. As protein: CASSPDRFGNTEAFF.

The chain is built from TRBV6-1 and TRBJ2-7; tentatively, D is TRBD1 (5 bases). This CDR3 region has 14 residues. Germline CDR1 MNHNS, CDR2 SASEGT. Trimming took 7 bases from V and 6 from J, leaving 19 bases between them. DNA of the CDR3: TGTGCCAGCACTCGAAAGGGCAGGGTAGGCGAGCAGTACTTC. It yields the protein CASTRKGRVGEQYF.

The CDR3 spells CASSLELGLRRETQYF. The CDR3 bases are TGTGCCAGCAGCTTAGAGTTGGGACTACGCCGGGAGACCCAGTACTTC. The chain recombines TRBV7-2 with TRBJ2-5, with 7 bases fitting TRBD2. Germline CDR1 is SGHTA and CDR2 is FQGNSA. The V segment lost 1 base and the J segment 5 bases; nucleotides outside the gene matches: 10. The CDR3 loop spans 16 amino acids.

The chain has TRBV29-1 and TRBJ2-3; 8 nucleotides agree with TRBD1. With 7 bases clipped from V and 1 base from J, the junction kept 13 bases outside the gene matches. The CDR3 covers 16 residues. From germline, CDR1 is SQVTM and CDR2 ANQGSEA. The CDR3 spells CSANPRQGLGTDTQYF. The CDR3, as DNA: TGCAGCGCTAACCCTCGACAGGGGCTTGGCACAGATACGCAGTATTTT.

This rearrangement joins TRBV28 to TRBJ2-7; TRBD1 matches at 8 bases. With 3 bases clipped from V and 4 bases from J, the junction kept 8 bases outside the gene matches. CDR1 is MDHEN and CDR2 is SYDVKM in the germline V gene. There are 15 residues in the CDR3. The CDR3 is CASSFFRTGLYEQYF. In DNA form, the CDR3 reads TGTGCCAGCAGTTTCTTCCGGACAGGGCTATACGAGCAGTACTTC.

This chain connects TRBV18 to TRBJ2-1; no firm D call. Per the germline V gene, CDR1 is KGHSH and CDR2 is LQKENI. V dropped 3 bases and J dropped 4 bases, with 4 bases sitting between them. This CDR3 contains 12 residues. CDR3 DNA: TGTGCCAGCTCACCCCAGTACAATGAGCAGTTCTTC. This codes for CASSPQYNEQFF. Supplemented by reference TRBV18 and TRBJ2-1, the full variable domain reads NAGVMQNPRHLVRRRGQEARLRCSPMKGHSHVYWYRQLPEEGLKFMVYLQKENIIDESGMPKERFSAEFPKEGPSILRIQQVVRGDSAAYFCASSPQYNEQFFGPGTRLTVL.

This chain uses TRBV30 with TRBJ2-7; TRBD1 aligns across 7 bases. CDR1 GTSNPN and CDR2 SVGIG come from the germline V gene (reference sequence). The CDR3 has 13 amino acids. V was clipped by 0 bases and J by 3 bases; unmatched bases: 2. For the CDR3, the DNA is TGTGCCTGGAGTGTAGGGGACAGCTACGAGCAGTACTTC. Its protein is CAWSVGDSYEQYF.

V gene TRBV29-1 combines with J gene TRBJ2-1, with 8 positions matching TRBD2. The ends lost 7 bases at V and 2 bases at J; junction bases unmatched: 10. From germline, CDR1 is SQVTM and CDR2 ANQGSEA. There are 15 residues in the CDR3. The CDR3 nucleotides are TGCAGCGCAACGGACGGGGGGGGTCCCTACAATGAGCAGTTCTTC. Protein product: CSATDGGGPYNEQFF.

The CDR3 coding sequence is TGTGCCAGCAGTTTATACCCGGTGGGGGACAGGTTCTATGGCTACACCTTC. Its protein product is CASSLYPVGDRFYGYTF. The chain joins TRBV27 to TRBJ1-2, with 8 bases that match TRBD1. Germline values: CDR1 MNHEY, CDR2 SMNVEV (reference sequence). The ends lost 1 base at V and 4 bases at J; junction bases unmatched: 11. There are 17 residues in the CDR3.

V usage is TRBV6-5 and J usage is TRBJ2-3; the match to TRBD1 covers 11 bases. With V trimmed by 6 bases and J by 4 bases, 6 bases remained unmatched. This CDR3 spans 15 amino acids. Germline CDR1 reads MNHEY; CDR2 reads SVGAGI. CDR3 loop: CASSRGQGVADTQYF. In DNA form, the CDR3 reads TGTGCCAGCAGCCGGGGACAGGGGGTAGCAGATACGCAGTATTTT.

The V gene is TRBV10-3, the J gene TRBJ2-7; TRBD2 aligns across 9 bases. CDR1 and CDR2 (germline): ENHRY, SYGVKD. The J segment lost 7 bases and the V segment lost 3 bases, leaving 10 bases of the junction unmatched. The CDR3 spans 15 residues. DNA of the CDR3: TGTGCCATCAGTGAAGGTTCAGCGGGAGGTCGGGAGCAGTACTTC. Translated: CAISEGSAGGREQYF.

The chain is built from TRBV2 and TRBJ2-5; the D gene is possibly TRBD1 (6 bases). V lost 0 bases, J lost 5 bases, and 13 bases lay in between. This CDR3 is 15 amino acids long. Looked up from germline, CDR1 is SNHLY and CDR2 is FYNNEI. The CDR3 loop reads CASSEALLGGETQYF. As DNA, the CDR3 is TGTGCCAGCAGTGAAGCGCTTCTTGGGGGCGAGACCCAGTACTTC.